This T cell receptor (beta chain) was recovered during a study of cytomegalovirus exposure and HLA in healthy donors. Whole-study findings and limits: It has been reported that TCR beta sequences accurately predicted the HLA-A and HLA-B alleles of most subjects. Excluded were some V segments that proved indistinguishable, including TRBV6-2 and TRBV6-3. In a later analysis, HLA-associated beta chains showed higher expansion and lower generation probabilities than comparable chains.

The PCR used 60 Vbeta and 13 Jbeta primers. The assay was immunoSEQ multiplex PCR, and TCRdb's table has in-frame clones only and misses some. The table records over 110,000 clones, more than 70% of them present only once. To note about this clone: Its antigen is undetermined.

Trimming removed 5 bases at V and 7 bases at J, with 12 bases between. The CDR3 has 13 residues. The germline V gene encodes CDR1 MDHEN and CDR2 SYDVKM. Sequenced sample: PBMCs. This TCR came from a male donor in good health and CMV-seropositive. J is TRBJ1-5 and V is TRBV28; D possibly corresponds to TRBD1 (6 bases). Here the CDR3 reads CASSPGTPQPQHF. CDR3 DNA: TGTGCCAGCAGTCCCGGGACACCACAGCCCCAGCATTTT.